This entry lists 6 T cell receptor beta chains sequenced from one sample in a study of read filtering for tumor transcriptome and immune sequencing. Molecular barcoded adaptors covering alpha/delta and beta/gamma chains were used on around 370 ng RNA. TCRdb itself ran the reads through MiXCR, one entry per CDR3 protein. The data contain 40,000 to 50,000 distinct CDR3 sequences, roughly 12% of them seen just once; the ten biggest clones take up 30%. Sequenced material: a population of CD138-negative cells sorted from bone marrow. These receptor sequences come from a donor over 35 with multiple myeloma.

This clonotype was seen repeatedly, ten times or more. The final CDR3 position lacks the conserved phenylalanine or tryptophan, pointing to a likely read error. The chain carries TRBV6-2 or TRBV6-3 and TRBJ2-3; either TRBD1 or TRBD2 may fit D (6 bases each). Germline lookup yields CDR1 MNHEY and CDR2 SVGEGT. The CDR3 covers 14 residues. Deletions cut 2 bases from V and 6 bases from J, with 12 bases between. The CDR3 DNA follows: TGTGCCAGCAGTTACGATGGAGGGGGTGATACGCAGTATTAT. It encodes CASSYDGGGDTQYY.

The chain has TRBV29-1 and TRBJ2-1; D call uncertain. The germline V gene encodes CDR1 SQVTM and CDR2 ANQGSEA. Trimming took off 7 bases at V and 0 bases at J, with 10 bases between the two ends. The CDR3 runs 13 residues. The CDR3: CSAETSSYNEQFF. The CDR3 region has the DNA TGCAGCGCAGAAACAAGCTCCTACAATGAGCAGTTCTTC.

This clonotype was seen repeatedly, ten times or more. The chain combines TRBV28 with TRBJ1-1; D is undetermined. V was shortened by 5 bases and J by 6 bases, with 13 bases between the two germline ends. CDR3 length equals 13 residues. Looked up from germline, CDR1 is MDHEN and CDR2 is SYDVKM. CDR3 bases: TGTGCCAGCAGTGCCCTCCTAGACCCTGAAGCTTTCTTT. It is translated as CASSALLDPEAFF.

This chain's CDR3 is CASRVFSGRDEQFF. Written as DNA, the CDR3 is TGTGCCAGCAGGGTTTTTAGCGGGAGGGATGAGCAGTTCTTC. The chain has TRBV7-9 and TRBJ2-1, with TRBD2 matching over 11 bases. Germline values: CDR1 SEHNR, CDR2 FQNEAQ (reference sequence). The CDR3 has 14 residues. Losses at the gene ends were 6 bases for V and 8 bases for J; bases not matched to a gene: 6.

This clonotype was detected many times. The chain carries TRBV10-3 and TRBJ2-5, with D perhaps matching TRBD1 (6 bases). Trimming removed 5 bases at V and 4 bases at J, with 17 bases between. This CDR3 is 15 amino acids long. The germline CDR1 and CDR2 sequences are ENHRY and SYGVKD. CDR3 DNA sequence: TGTGCCATCAGTTCGACACAGGGAGAAGGAGAGACCCAGTACTTC. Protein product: CAISSTQGEGETQYF.

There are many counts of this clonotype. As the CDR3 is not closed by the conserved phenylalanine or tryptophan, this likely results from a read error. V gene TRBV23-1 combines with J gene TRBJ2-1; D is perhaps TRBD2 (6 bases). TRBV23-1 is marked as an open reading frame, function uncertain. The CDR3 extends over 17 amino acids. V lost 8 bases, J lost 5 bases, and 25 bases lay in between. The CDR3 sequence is CASRRRPRIAVNNEQFL. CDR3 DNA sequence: TGCGCCAGCCGTCGGCGCCCGAGGATAGCGGTAAACAATGAGCAGTTCCTC.